This section outlines one TCR beta chain sequence together with its context. The method was immunoSEQ multiplex PCR; TCRdb's version includes in-frame clones alone and lacks a portion of them. The sample consists of over 250,000 clones, around 87% of them appearing once. The sample belongs to a study of blood T cell repertoires in COVID-19. Overall study: Both acute and convalescent COVID-19 samples were obtained from the United States, Italy and Spain. Nucleic acid was either cDNA or gDNA, and it came from T cells, B-cell-depleted T cells, or PBMCs.

The V gene's germline CDR1 is MNHEY and CDR2 SVGEGT. CDR3 size: 15 residues. Trimming took 4 bases from V and 5 from J, leaving 17 bases between them. V gene TRBV6-2 or TRBV6-3 combines with J gene TRBJ1-2, with a weak D call TRBD1 (5 bases). The sequencing sample was made of peripheral blood. This TCR derives from a woman between 50 and 59 years old with acute or convalescent COVID-19. CDR3 nucleotide sequence: TGTGCCAGCAGTTCCCCAGCGACAGATGCATATGGCTACACCTTC. Translated, it gives CASSSPATDAYGYTF.